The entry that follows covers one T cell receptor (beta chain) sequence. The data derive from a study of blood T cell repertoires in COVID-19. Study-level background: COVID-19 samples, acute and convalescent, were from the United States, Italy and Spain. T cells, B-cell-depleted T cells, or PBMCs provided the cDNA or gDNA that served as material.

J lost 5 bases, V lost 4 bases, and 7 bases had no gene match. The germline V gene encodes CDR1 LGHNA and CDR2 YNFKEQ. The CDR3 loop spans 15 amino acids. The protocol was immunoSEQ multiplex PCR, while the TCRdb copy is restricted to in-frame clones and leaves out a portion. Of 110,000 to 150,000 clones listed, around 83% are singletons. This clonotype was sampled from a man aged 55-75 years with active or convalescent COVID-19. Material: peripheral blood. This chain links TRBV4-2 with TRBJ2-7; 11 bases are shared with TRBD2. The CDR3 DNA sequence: TGTGCCAGCAGCCCTATAGCGGGGGGGTCAGACGAGCAGTACTTC. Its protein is CASSPIAGGSDEQYF.